These T cell receptor beta chains were read from a single sample in a study of identifying expanded T cells in peripheral blood. Data came from immunoSEQ multiplex PCR; TCRdb stores just in-frame clones and leaves some out. The repertoire has around 82,000 clones, 84% of them found once; the top ten carry around 20%. Sequencing input: blood. Receptor source: a person aged 18 to 75 in good health. The conserved cysteine and the conserved F or W are not part of the CDR3 here. The order of the fields is V gene, clone size, J gene, CDR3 protein. Size values are once, few and many counts, or a class for expanded clones, and some rows have none.

v_gene: TRBV18
abundance: few
j_gene: TRBJ2-3
CDR3aa: ASSVQSGTDTQY

v_gene: TRBV4-2
abundance: few
j_gene: TRBJ2-7
CDR3aa: ASSLGYEQY

v_gene: TRBV9
abundance: once
j_gene: TRBJ2-5
CDR3aa: ASSPGVGGGGIETQY

v_gene: TRBV28
abundance: .
j_gene: TRBJ1-1
CDR3aa: ASTRGGTGRYTEAF

v_gene: TRBV28
abundance: .
j_gene: TRBJ2-7
CDR3aa: ASSSRIEQY

v_gene: TRBV10-3
abundance: few
j_gene: TRBJ1-1
CDR3aa: AISEGTNTEAF

v_gene: TRBV5-5
abundance: .
j_gene: TRBJ1-3
CDR3aa: ASSSRTDSGNTIY

v_gene: TRBV7-3
abundance: .
j_gene: TRBJ2-7
CDR3aa: ASSPTGGNYEQY

v_gene: TRBV29-1
abundance: once
j_gene: TRBJ2-1
CDR3aa: SAEGLAGGPSYNEQF

v_gene: TRBV10-3
abundance: .
j_gene: TRBJ2-1
CDR3aa: AISESGLAGSSNEQF

v_gene: TRBV7-3
abundance: .
j_gene: TRBJ2-1
CDR3aa: ASSAGQYNEQF

v_gene: TRBV7-2
abundance: .
j_gene: TRBJ2-6
CDR3aa: ASSSLGRDRGSGANVLT

v_gene: TRBV7-2
abundance: .
j_gene: TRBJ2-5
CDR3aa: ASSSVRSPQETQY

v_gene: TRBV29-1
abundance: .
j_gene: TRBJ2-7
CDR3aa: SVALGRDLTYEQY

v_gene: TRBV9
abundance: .
j_gene: TRBJ2-3
CDR3aa: ASSRLSPTDTQY

v_gene: TRBV2
abundance: .
j_gene: TRBJ1-2
CDR3aa: ASTEGTGSFRGYT

v_gene: TRBV30
abundance: .
j_gene: TRBJ2-2
CDR3aa: ACQGRGVTGELF

v_gene: TRBV6-4
abundance: .
j_gene: TRBJ1-3
CDR3aa: ASSRRSGNTIY

v_gene: TRBV7-9
abundance: .
j_gene: TRBJ2-7
CDR3aa: ASSLPGGTHSYEQY

v_gene: TRBV25-1
abundance: .
j_gene: TRBJ1-4
CDR3aa: ASSRREGEKLF

v_gene: TRBV9
abundance: .
j_gene: TRBJ2-1
CDR3aa: ASSPAGRVAPYNEQF

v_gene: TRBV6-1
abundance: .
j_gene: TRBJ2-7
CDR3aa: ASSELAQRSSYEQY

v_gene: TRBV28
abundance: few
j_gene: TRBJ1-5
CDR3aa: ASTGVSNQPQH

v_gene: TRBV7-2
abundance: .
j_gene: TRBJ2-3
CDR3aa: ASSPNGGASTDTQY

v_gene: TRBV5-1
abundance: .
j_gene: TRBJ2-1
CDR3aa: ASSLEGTGYGNEQF

v_gene: TRBV6-5
abundance: .
j_gene: TRBJ1-5
CDR3aa: ASKNSGDNQPQH

v_gene: TRBV27
abundance: .
j_gene: TRBJ1-1
CDR3aa: ASSLLAGSPNTEAF

v_gene: TRBV29-1
abundance: .
j_gene: TRBJ1-1
CDR3aa: SGHPGQGEAF

v_gene: TRBV4-2
abundance: .
j_gene: TRBJ2-2
CDR3aa: ASSQGEGLVGFTGELF

v_gene: TRBV18
abundance: .
j_gene: TRBJ1-1
CDR3aa: ASSPIRSDTRNTEAF

v_gene: TRBV14
abundance: .
j_gene: TRBJ1-1
CDR3aa: ASSQQGGSRAF

v_gene: TRBV25-1
abundance: .
j_gene: TRBJ2-5
CDR3aa: ASSPLNLRGGETQY

v_gene: TRBV4-1
abundance: few
j_gene: TRBJ1-5
CDR3aa: ASSQEGFQPQH

v_gene: TRBV7-2
abundance: .
j_gene: TRBJ2-7
CDR3aa: ASSYGGSSYEQY

v_gene: TRBV19
abundance: .
j_gene: TRBJ2-5
CDR3aa: ASSRDNQETQY

v_gene: TRBV28
abundance: .
j_gene: TRBJ1-2
CDR3aa: ASRYRGGGYGYT

v_gene: TRBV11-2
abundance: .
j_gene: TRBJ1-4
CDR3aa: ASSPPAATNEKLF

v_gene: TRBV15
abundance: .
j_gene: TRBJ2-4
CDR3aa: ATSRDVGSAKNIQY

v_gene: TRBV29-1
abundance: .
j_gene: TRBJ2-5
CDR3aa: SVAGTVGETQY

v_gene: TRBV11-1
abundance: .
j_gene: TRBJ2-1
CDR3aa: ASSSPIGRTGYNEQF

v_gene: TRBV14
abundance: .
j_gene: TRBJ2-1
CDR3aa: ASSQDLGFPSNNEQF

v_gene: TRBV4-1
abundance: .
j_gene: TRBJ2-7
CDR3aa: ASSQEGGGSYEQY

v_gene: TRBV10-2
abundance: .
j_gene: TRBJ2-1
CDR3aa: ASSEQSGNEQF

v_gene: TRBV6-5
abundance: .
j_gene: TRBJ2-5
CDR3aa: ASSYGAAEETQY

v_gene: TRBV5-1
abundance: few
j_gene: TRBJ2-5
CDR3aa: ASSLGGARETQY

v_gene: TRBV7-3
abundance: many
j_gene: TRBJ2-7
CDR3aa: ASSLTGRGELGYEQY

v_gene: TRBV9
abundance: .
j_gene: TRBJ1-1
CDR3aa: ASSVISENTEAF

v_gene: TRBV10-3
abundance: .
j_gene: TRBJ2-7
CDR3aa: AITDSGVYEQY

v_gene: TRBV7-2
abundance: .
j_gene: TRBJ1-1
CDR3aa: ASSLGSFEAF

v_gene: TRBV6-5
abundance: .
j_gene: TRBJ2-1
CDR3aa: ASKGQGRNEQF

v_gene: TRBV11-3
abundance: .
j_gene: TRBJ2-1
CDR3aa: ASSSRALQDREPNEQF